This T cell receptor (beta chain) was sequenced for a study of cytomegalovirus exposure and HLA in healthy donors. The primer mix had 60 Vbeta and 13 Jbeta primers. Repertoires were generated with immunoSEQ multiplex PCR, while TCRdb's copy carries only in-frame clones and drops some. The table has 250,000 to 350,000 clones, 70% to 90% seen once; the top ten hold around 2.1%. Sequencing used PBMCs. The clonotype was recovered from a woman under 30 in good health and CMV-seronegative.

CDR3 in amino acids: CASSSGTGVYEQYF. DNA for the CDR3: TGTGCCAGCAGCTCCGGGACAGGTGTCTACGAGCAGTACTTC. The chain has TRBV13 and TRBJ2-7; TRBD1 matches 8 bases. The CDR3 covers 14 residues. Germline CDR1 and CDR2: PRHDT and FYEKMQ (reference sequence). V shed 4 bases and J 3 bases; nucleotides not matched to a gene: 5.